This is a list of T cell receptor beta chains from one sample in a study of blood T cell repertoires in COVID-19. The protocol was immunoSEQ multiplex PCR, while the TCRdb copy is restricted to in-frame clones and leaves out a portion. The sample yields about 76,000 clones, roughly 80% seen once. Input material: peripheral blood. The receptors stem from a man of 80 years or more with acute or convalescent COVID-19. Both conserved end residues are part of each CDR3. The order of the fields is clone size, J gene, D gene, V gene, CDR3 DNA, CDR3 protein. A D gene is named only where the DNA matches it firmly. Rows give clone size only sometimes, using once, few, many, or a class for an expanded clone.

>many|TRBJ1-1|TRBD1|TRBV29-1
TGCAGCGCCACAGGGGGGAACACTGAAGCTTTCTTT
CSATGGNTEAFF
>NA|TRBJ2-7|TRBD1|TRBV19
TGTGCCAGTAGTATGGGACAGGGTGAGCAGTACTTC
CASSMGQGEQYF
>NA|TRBJ2-4|NA|TRBV19
TGTGCCAGTAGTAATCTCGCGGGTAAGAACATTCAGTACTTC
CASSNLAGKNIQYF
>NA|TRBJ1-2|NA|TRBV5-6
TGTGCCAGCAGCCTCACGGGTTCCTATGGCTACACCTTC
CASSLTGSYGYTF
>once|TRBJ1-1|TRBD1|TRBV14
TGTGCCAGCAGCCATCGAGCCGGGACAGGGGGCACTGAAGCTTTCTTT
CASSHRAGTGGTEAFF
>NA|TRBJ2-1|TRBD2|TRBV30
TGTGCCTGGAGCAAGACTAGCGGGGGGGCTTCAAGGGAGCAGTTCTTC
CAWSKTSGGASREQFF
>NA|TRBJ2-3|TRBD2|TRBV15
TGTGCCACCAGCAGACTCGGGACTAGCGGGGGCACAGATACGCAGTATTTT
CATSRLGTSGGTDTQYF
>NA|TRBJ2-1|NA|TRBV9
TGTGCCAGCAGCAAATCCCCCGGAGGGGAGGACAATGAGCAGTTCTTC
CASSKSPGGEDNEQFF
>NA|TRBJ2-3|NA|TRBV6-5
TGTGCCAGCAGTTACGGGGCAGATAGCACAGATACGCAGTATTTT
CASSYGADSTDTQYF
>NA|TRBJ2-7|NA|TRBV7-9
TGTGCCAGCAGCTGGTTGGCAGGGGCCTCCTACGAGCAGTACTTC
CASSWLAGASYEQYF
>NA|TRBJ1-5|NA|TRBV28
TGTGCCAGCAGTTTGGTTGGGGGGAATAGCAATCAGCCCCAGCATTTT
CASSLVGGNSNQPQHF
>NA|TRBJ1-6|NA|TRBV2
TGTGCCAGCAGTAGAGGGACTACGAATTCACCCCTCCACTTT
CASSRGTTNSPLHF
>NA|TRBJ2-1|NA|TRBV2
TGTGCCAGCAGTCGGGACATAACTAATGAGCAGTTCTTC
CASSRDITNEQFF
>NA|TRBJ1-6|TRBD1|TRBV2
TGTGCCATAAGAGGGGGCACCTATAATTCACCCCTCCACTTT
CAIRGGTYNSPLHF
>once|TRBJ1-2|NA|TRBV11-2
TGTGCCAGCAGCTACTCCGAAATCTATGGCTACACCTTC
CASSYSEIYGYTF
>NA|TRBJ1-4|NA|TRBV28
TGTGCCAGCAGTGCGCGGGGGCGTTCTGAAAAACTGTTTTTT
CASSARGRSEKLFF
>NA|TRBJ2-5|NA|TRBV27
TGTGCCAGCAGCCTGAGGTGGGGGCTGAAAGAGACCCAGTACTTC
CASSLRWGLKETQYF
>NA|TRBJ2-3|NA|TRBV7-2
TGTGCCAGCAGCTTAGTAATTGCGGGTCCCGATACAGATACGCAGTATTTT
CASSLVIAGPDTDTQYF
>NA|TRBJ1-4|NA|TRBV5-6
TGTGCCAGCAGCTTGTCCGGGAACAATGAAAAACTGTTTTTT
CASSLSGNNEKLFF
>NA|TRBJ1-6|TRBD1|TRBV9
TGTGCCAGCAGCGGGCTCGGACAGGGGGATAATTCACCCCTCCACTTT
CASSGLGQGDNSPLHF
>NA|TRBJ1-1|NA|TRBV5-1
TGCGCCAGCAGCGTAGAGCAGGGATTGAACACTGAAGCTTTCTTT
CASSVEQGLNTEAFF
>NA|TRBJ2-2|TRBD2|TRBV28
TGTGCCAGCAGCATTCCGGGAGGGCCGGCGGGGGAGCTGTTTTTT
CASSIPGGPAGELFF